What follows are 29 T cell receptor beta chains derived from one specimen sequenced in a study of T cell responses to AZD1222 COVID-19 vaccine. Measured with immunoSEQ multiplex PCR; TCRdb has only the in-frame clones, and not every one. The table includes 150,000 to 250,000 clones, approximately 93% detected once. The sample was peripheral blood, taken 28 days after the second AZD1222 dose. The receptors derive from an adult who received the AZD1222 COVID-19 vaccine.

The V and J genes are TRBV12-3 or TRBV12-4 and TRBJ1-2; TRBD1 might be the D (5 bases). The ends were cut back, 3 bases at V and 4 bases at J, with 6 bases in the middle. This CDR3 has 12 amino acids. The CDR3 nucleotides are TGTGCCAGCAGTTTGACAGTCTATGGCTACACCTTC. Translation gives CASSLTVYGYTF.

V is TRBV3-1 (or the pseudogene TRBV3-2) and J is TRBJ2-2, with TRBD1 matching over 9 bases. Looked up from germline, CDR1 is LGHDT and CDR2 is YNNKEL (reference sequence). J was trimmed by 5 bases and V by 1 base; bases with no gene match: 8. This CDR3 is built from 17 residues. In DNA, the CDR3 is TGTGCCAGCAGCCAAGGGGGGGGACAGGGTCGGACCGGGGAGCTGTTTTTT. It is translated as CASSQGGGQGRTGELFF.

This clone was recorded only once. The chain joins TRBV4-1 to TRBJ1-5, with 8 bases that match TRBD1. The CDR3 covers 15 residues. J was trimmed by 7 bases and V by 1 base; bases with no gene match: 6. In germline, CDR1 is MGHRA, CDR2 YSYEKL. The CDR3 loop is CASSQGGQGGQPQHF. For the CDR3, the DNA is TGCGCCAGCAGCCAAGGAGGACAGGGAGGACAGCCCCAGCATTTT.

This chain links TRBV5-1 with TRBJ2-5, with a possible D match to TRBD2 (7 bases). CDR1 and CDR2 from the germline V gene are SGHRS and YFSETQ. The CDR3 contains 16 residues. V dropped 2 bases and J dropped 2 bases, with 16 bases sitting between them. The CDR3 DNA reads TGCGCCAGCAGCTTCGGGGCGGGGGCCAGTCAAGAGACCCAGTACTTC. This translates into CASSFGAGASQETQYF.

The J gene is TRBJ1-3, the V gene TRBV10-3, with D perhaps matching TRBD1 (6 bases). V was clipped by 7 bases and J by 0 bases, with 22 bases between them. Germline V gives CDR1 ENHRY, CDR2 SYGVKD. The CDR3 consists of 18 residues. The CDR3 protein is CAITSGKWTDPSGNTIYF. In nucleotides, the CDR3 is TGTGCCATCACATCGGGCAAGTGGACAGATCCCTCTGGAAACACCATATATTTT.

The V call is TRBV12-3 or TRBV12-4, the J call TRBJ2-7; a possible D gene is TRBD2 (5 bases). The CDR3 extends over 13 amino acids. Trimming took 5 bases from V and 3 from J, leaving 11 bases between them. In DNA form, the CDR3 reads TGTGCCAGCAGTCTCGGACGGGACTACGAGCAGTACTTC. Translating it yields CASSLGRDYEQYF.

This chain joins TRBV19 and TRBJ2-1; the match to TRBD1 covers 10 bases. There are 14 residues in the CDR3. The germline CDR1 and CDR2 sequences are LNHDA and SQIVND (reference sequence). V lost 5 bases, J lost 6 bases, and 4 bases stayed unmatched. The CDR3, as DNA: TGTGCCAGTAGTGGGACAGGGGACGGCAATGAGCAGTTCTTC. Its translation is CASSGTGDGNEQFF.

The chain combines TRBV5-8 with TRBJ1-2; maybe TRBD1 (6 bases). V was trimmed by 6 bases and J by 6 bases, leaving 12 bases between them. The CDR3 length is 12 residues. Germline CDR1 is SGHTS and CDR2 is YDEGEE. The CDR3 bases are TGTGCCAGCACCCTGAGGGGGAATGGCTACACCTTC. This translates into CASTLRGNGYTF.

V gene TRBV1 combines with J gene TRBJ2-5; the table's D call of TRBD2 was not tested on the DNA. TRBV1 is described as a pseudogene. The CDR3 spans 17 residues. The CDR3 coding sequence is TGCACCAGCAGCCAAGATGAGGAGGGGCGGTGGAGGGCAACACAGTACTTC. Amino acids: CTSSQDEEGRWRATQYF.

The chain joins TRBV15 to TRBJ1-2; D gene ambiguous. Per the germline V gene, CDR1 is LNHNV and CDR2 is YYDKDF (reference sequence). Trimming shortened V by 8 bases and J by 3 bases, and 19 bases separated the two germline ends. CDR3 length: 15 residues. This CDR3 reads CATQREAQMDYGYTF. The CDR3 DNA is TGTGCCACCCAGCGGGAGGCCCAGATGGACTATGGCTACACCTTC.

The chain employs TRBV28 and TRBJ2-3; TRBD1 agrees at 10 bases. The V gene end was trimmed by 5 bases and the J gene end by 3 bases; junction bases not matched to a gene: 8. Germline V gene sequence: CDR1 MDHEN, CDR2 SYDVKM. There are 16 residues in the CDR3. Here the CDR3 DNA reads TGTGCCAGCAGTCGATCCGGGACAGGGGAGACAGATACGCAGTATTTT. Its protein product is CASSRSGTGETDTQYF.

The DNA for the CDR3 is TGCGCCAGCAGCCAATGGAGCGAAACTAATGAAAAACTGTTTTTT. Translation: CASSQWSETNEKLFF. This rearrangement joins TRBV4-1 to TRBJ1-4, with unresolved D. The V and J ends lost 2 bases and 1 base respectively, with 8 bases between them. From germline, CDR1 is MGHRA and CDR2 YSYEKL. This CDR3 comprises 15 residues.

The CDR3 DNA follows: TGTGCCAGCAGCTTAGCCGGACAGGGGGCCTCACCCCTCCACTTT. Its translation is CASSLAGQGASPLHF. The J gene is TRBJ1-6, the V gene TRBV7-9; 11 positions match TRBD1. The CDR3 totals 15 residues. V gave up 0 bases and J gave up 10 bases; unmatched junction bases: 2. CDR1 and CDR2 (germline): SEHNR, FQNEAQ (reference sequence).

The chain carries TRBV7-8 and TRBJ1-5, with a tentative D call TRBD1 (5 bases). The CDR3 covers 16 residues. Germline V gives CDR1 SGHVS, CDR2 FQNEAQ. The V gene lost 5 bases and the J gene lost 0 bases, with 14 bases spanning the gap. The DNA for the CDR3 is TGTGCCAGCAGCCCGTACCGGGACCGTAGCAATCAGCCCCAGCATTTT. It is translated as CASSPYRDRSNQPQHF.

This clone was seen once. This chain uses TRBV5-4 with TRBJ2-7, with D perhaps matching TRBD1 or TRBD2 (5 bases each). This CDR3 is built from 16 residues. From germline, CDR1 is SGHNT and CDR2 YYREEE (reference sequence). Trimming shortened V by 0 bases and J by 3 bases, and 16 bases separated the two germline ends. CDR3 sequence reads: CASSLDTRDGNYEQYF. CDR3 bases: TGTGCCAGCAGCTTGGACACACGGGACGGGAACTACGAGCAGTACTTC.

V is TRBV11-2 and J is TRBJ2-2; D is possibly TRBD2 (5 bases). V was cut by 3 bases and J by 4 bases, with 12 bases left in between. This CDR3 is built from 15 residues. Germline-derived CDR1 and CDR2 are SGHAT and FQNNGV. CDR3 sequence reads: CASSLTPGFTGELFF. Written as DNA, the CDR3 is TGTGCCAGCAGCTTGACTCCGGGGTTCACCGGGGAGCTGTTTTTT.

The chain carries TRBV7-9 and TRBJ1-2; 8 nucleotides line up with TRBD1. This CDR3 comprises 15 residues. The V segment lost 5 bases and the J segment 4 bases; nucleotides outside the gene matches: 9. The germline V gene encodes CDR1 SEHNR and CDR2 FQNEAQ (reference sequence). The CDR3 region is CASSVPKQGGYGYTF. The CDR3 DNA sequence: TGTGCCAGCAGCGTCCCTAAACAGGGGGGCTATGGCTACACCTTC.

The chain couples TRBV19 to TRBJ2-7; D remains ambiguous. The CDR3 is 15 amino acids. Germline CDR1 and CDR2: LNHDA and SQIVND (reference sequence). Deletions cut 3 bases from V and 1 base from J, with 13 bases between. This CDR3 is CASSISVVGSYEQYF. The CDR3 coding sequence is TGTGCCAGTAGTATTTCGGTAGTCGGATCCTACGAGCAGTACTTC.

The rearrangement links TRBV9 to TRBJ2-1; perhaps TRBD2 as D (9 bases). Germline CDR1 is SGDLS and CDR2 is YYNGEE. V dropped 3 bases and J dropped 4 bases, with 23 bases sitting between them. The CDR3 spans 18 residues. The CDR3 nucleotides are TGTGCCAGCAGCGCTGGATTAGCTAGCGGGACAGGATACAATGAGCAGTTCTTC. It specifies CASSAGLASGTGYNEQFF.

This clone came up a few times. The chain joins TRBV5-4 to TRBJ1-1; a possible D gene is TRBD1 (5 bases). Trimming left V 4 bases short and J 0 bases short, with 16 bases between. Germline V gene lookup returns CDR1 SGHNT and CDR2 YYREEE (reference sequence). The CDR3 runs 16 residues. Here the CDR3 DNA reads TGTGCCAGCAGCCGAACTAAGACAGAAATGAACACTGAAGCTTTCTTT. Translated: CASSRTKTEMNTEAFF.

V gene TRBV6-6 combines with J gene TRBJ1-2, with a tentative D call TRBD1 (5 bases). The CDR3 has 16 residues. Germline V gives CDR1 MNHNY, CDR2 SVGAGI (reference sequence). Trimming shortened V by 0 bases and J by 2 bases, and 13 bases separated the two germline ends. CDR3 coding DNA: TGTGCCAGCAGTTACTCGAACTGGGGCAGCAACTATGGCTACACCTTC. The encoded protein is CASSYSNWGSNYGYTF.

The chain uses TRBV12-3 or TRBV12-4 and TRBJ1-5; D is unclear. The V and J ends lost 7 bases and 5 bases respectively, with 12 bases between them. The CDR3 is made up of 13 amino acids. The CDR3 sequence is CASNDATYQPQHF. As DNA, the CDR3 is TGTGCCAGCAATGATGCCACCTATCAGCCCCAGCATTTT.

This chain connects TRBV6-4 to TRBJ2-5; 8 bases agree with TRBD2. V lost 4 bases, J lost 1 base, and 8 bases stayed unmatched. Germline values: CDR1 MRHNA, CDR2 SNTAGT. This CDR3 has 16 residues. DNA of the CDR3: TGTGCCAGCAGTGTGTTTTTTAGCGGGGTCCAAGAGACCCAGTACTTC. It encodes CASSVFFSGVQETQYF.

This clone was seen once. The rearrangement links TRBV2 to TRBJ1-3; TRBD1 is a possible D gene (5 bases). Germline V gene data show CDR1 as SNHLY and CDR2 as FYNNEI. The CDR3 length is 14 residues. V was cut by 0 bases and J by 6 bases, with 9 bases left in between. The CDR3 nucleotides are TGTGCCAGCAGTGAAGCGTTAGGGGTAAACACCATATATTTT. It is translated as CASSEALGVNTIYF.

The V and J genes are TRBV9 and TRBJ1-2, with a possible D match to TRBD1 (6 bases). Germline-derived CDR1 and CDR2 are SGDLS and YYNGEE. With 2 bases removed from V and 3 bases from J, the gap between germline ends came to 11 bases. The CDR3 runs to 14 residues. The CDR3 region has the DNA TGTGCCAGCAGCGTGCAGGGGATAGACTATGGCTACACCTTC. Amino acids: CASSVQGIDYGYTF. Together with reference TRBV9 and TRBJ1-2, the CDR3 gives the full variable domain: DSGVTQTPKHLITATGQRVTLRCSPRSGDLSVYWYQQSLDQGLQFLIQYYNGEERAKGNILERFSAQQFPDLHSELNLSSLELGDSALYFCASSVQGIDYGYTFGSGTRLTVV.

This clone occurred once. The chain uses TRBV24-1 and TRBJ1-2, with 8 bases matching TRBD1. With V trimmed by 5 bases and J by 2 bases, 3 bases remained unmatched. The CDR3 runs to 14 residues. CDR1 is KGHDR, CDR2 SFDVKD, per germline. In DNA, the CDR3 is TGTGCCACCAGTGCACCAGGGGGCAACTATGGCTACACCTTC. This sequence encodes CATSAPGGNYGYTF.

This clone was found once. The V and J genes are TRBV28 and TRBJ1-2; a weak D match, TRBD1 (6 bases). The V gene lost 4 bases and the J gene lost 0 bases, with 9 bases spanning the gap. The CDR3 sequence is 14 residues long. In germline, CDR1 is MDHEN, CDR2 SYDVKM. The CDR3 protein is CASSWGGTNYGYTF. For the CDR3, the DNA is TGTGCCAGCAGTTGGGGGGGCACTAACTATGGCTACACCTTC.

The chain carries TRBV5-4 and TRBJ1-3; 9 bases match TRBD1. The CDR3 loop spans 17 amino acids. The V gene end was trimmed by 4 bases and the J gene end by 0 bases; junction bases not matched to a gene: 8. Germline-derived CDR1 and CDR2 are SGHNT and YYREEE (reference sequence). CDR3 residues: CASSIRSTGGSGNTIYF. In DNA, the CDR3 is TGTGCCAGCAGCATCAGATCGACAGGGGGCTCTGGAAACACCATATATTTT.

The chain has TRBV11-3 and TRBJ1-1; no clear D. CDR1 and CDR2 (germline): SGHNT, YENEEA. V dropped 5 bases and J dropped 3 bases, with 25 bases sitting between them. The CDR3 contains 18 residues. In DNA form, the CDR3 reads TGTGCCAGCAGCCCAATTCAACGATTAGATGCTTTGGACACTGAAGCTTTCTTT. It is translated as CASSPIQRLDALDTEAFF.